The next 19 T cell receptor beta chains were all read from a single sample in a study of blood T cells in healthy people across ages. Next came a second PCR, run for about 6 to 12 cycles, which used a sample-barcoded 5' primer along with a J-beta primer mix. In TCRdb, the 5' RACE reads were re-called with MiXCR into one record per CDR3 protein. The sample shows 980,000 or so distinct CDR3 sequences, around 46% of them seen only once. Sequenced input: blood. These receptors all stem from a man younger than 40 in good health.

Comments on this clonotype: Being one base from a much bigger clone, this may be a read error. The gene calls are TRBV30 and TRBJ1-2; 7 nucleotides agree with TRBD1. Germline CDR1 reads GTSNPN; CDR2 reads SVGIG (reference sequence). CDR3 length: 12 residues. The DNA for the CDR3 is TGTGCCGGGAGGACAGGACCTGATGGCTACACCTTC. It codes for CAGRTGPDGYTF.

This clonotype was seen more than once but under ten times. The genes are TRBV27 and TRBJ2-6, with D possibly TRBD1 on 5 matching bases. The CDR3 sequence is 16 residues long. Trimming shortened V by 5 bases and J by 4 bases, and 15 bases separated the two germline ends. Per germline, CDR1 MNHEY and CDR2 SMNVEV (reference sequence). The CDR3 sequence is CASSMRPGHGANVLTF. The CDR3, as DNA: TGTGCCAGCAGTATGCGCCCAGGGCACGGGGCCAACGTCCTGACTTTC. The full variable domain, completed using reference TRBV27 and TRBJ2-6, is EAQVTQNPRYLITVTGKKLTVTCSQNMNHEYMSWYRQDPGLGLRQIYYSMNVEVTDKGDVPEGYKVSRKEKRNFPLILESPSPNQTSLYFCASSMRPGHGANVLTFGAGSRLTVL.

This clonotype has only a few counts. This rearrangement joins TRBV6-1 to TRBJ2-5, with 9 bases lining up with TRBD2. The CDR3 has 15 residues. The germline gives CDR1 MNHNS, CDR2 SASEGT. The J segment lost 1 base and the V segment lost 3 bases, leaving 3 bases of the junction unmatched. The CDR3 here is CASSDIAGAQETQYF. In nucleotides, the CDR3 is TGTGCCAGCAGTGACATAGCGGGGGCCCAAGAGACCCAGTACTTC.

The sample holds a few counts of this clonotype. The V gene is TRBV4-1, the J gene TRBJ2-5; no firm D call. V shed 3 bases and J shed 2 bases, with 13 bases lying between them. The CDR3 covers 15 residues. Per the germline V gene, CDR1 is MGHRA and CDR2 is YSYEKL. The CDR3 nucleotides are TGCGCCAGCAGCCACGGCGCTGGGCTACAAGAGACCCAGTACTTC. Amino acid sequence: CASSHGAGLQETQYF.

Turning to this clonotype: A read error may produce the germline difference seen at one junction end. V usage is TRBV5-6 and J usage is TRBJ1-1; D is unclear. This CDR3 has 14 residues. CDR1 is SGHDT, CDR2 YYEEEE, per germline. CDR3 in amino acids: CANSLGLGNTEAFF. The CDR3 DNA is TGTGCCAACAGCTTGGGATTAGGGAACACTGAAGCTTTCTTT.

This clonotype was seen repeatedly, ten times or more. CDR3 nucleotides: TGTGCCAGCAGTGGGGACCCGACATACGCAGATACGCAGTATTTT. It specifies CASSGDPTYADTQYF. The rearrangement uses TRBV12-3 or TRBV12-4 and TRBJ2-3; D could derive from TRBD1 or TRBD2 (5 bases each). CDR3 length: 15 amino acids. The V and J ends lost 5 bases and 4 bases respectively, with 16 bases between them.

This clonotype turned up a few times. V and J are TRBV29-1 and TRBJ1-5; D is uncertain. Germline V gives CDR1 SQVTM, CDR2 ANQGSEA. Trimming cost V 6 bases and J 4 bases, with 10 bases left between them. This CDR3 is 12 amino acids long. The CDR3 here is CSVGSLNQPQHF. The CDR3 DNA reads TGCAGCGTGGGGAGTCTTAATCAGCCCCAGCATTTT.

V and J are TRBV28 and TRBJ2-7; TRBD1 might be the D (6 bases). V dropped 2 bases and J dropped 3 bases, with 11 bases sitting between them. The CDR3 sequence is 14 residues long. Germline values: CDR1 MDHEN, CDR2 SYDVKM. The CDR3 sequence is CASSLVQGNYEQYF. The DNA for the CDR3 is TGTGCCAGCAGTTTAGTTCAGGGGAACTACGAGCAGTACTTC. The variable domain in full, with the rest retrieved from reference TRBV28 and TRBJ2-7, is DVKVTQSSRYLVKRTGEKVFLECVQDMDHENMFWYRQDPGLGLRLIYFSYDVKMKEKGDIPEGYSVSREKKERFSLILESASTNQTSMYLCASSLVQGNYEQYFGPGTRLTVT.

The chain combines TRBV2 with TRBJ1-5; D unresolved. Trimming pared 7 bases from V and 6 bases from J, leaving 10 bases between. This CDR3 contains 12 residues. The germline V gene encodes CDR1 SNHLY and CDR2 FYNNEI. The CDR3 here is CASNGEGQPQHF. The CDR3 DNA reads TGTGCCAGCAACGGGGAGGGTCAGCCCCAGCATTTT.

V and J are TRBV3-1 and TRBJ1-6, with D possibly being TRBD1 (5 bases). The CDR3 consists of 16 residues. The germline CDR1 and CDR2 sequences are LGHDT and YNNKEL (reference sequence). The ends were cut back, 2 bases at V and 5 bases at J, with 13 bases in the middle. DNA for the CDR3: TGTGCCAGCAGCCAACAACCGGGGGGAAATAATTCACCCCTCCACTTT. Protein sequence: CASSQQPGGNNSPLHF.

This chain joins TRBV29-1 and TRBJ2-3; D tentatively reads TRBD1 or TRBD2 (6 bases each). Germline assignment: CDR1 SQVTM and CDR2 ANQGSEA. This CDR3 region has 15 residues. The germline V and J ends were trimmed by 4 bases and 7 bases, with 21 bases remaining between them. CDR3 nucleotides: TGCAGCGTTGGGGGGGCCCTAATAGGGACAAATACGCAGTATTTT. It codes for CSVGGALIGTNTQYF.

Written as DNA, the CDR3 is TGTGCCAGCAGCTTACAAGGCTCTGGAAACACCATATATTTT. As protein: CASSLQGSGNTIYF. J is TRBJ1-3 and V is TRBV7-2; no definite D call. The germline V gene encodes CDR1 SGHTA and CDR2 FQGNSA. V shed 2 bases and J shed 0 bases, with 5 bases lying between them. The CDR3 extends over 14 amino acids.

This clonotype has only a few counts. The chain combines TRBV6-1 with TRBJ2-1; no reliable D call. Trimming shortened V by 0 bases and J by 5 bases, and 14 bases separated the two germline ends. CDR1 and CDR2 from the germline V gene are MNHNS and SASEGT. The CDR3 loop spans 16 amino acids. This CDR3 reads CASSEALTAVNNEQFF. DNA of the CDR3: TGTGCCAGCAGTGAAGCGCTTACAGCAGTAAACAATGAGCAGTTCTTC.

The CDR3 DNA sequence: TGTGCCACCAGTGACCGAGGGACTACGGTGGAGACCCAGTACTTC. Encoded protein: CATSDRGTTVETQYF. V is TRBV24-1 and J is TRBJ2-7, with 7 bases lining up with TRBD2. The DNA end favors TRBJ2-5, so the J call may be wrong. CDR1 KGHDR and CDR2 SFDVKD come from the germline V gene. The CDR3 consists of 15 residues.

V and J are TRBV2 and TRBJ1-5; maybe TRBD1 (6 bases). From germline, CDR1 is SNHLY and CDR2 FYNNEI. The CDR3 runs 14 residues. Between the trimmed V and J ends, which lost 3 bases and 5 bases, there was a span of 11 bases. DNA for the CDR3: TGTGCCAGCAGTGATCGCACAGGGCATCAGCCCCAGCATTTT. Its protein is CASSDRTGHQPQHF.

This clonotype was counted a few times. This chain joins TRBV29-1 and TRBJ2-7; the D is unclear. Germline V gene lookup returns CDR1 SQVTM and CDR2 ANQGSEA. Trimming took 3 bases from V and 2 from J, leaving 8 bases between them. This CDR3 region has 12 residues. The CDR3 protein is CSVESEPYEQYF. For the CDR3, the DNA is TGCAGCGTTGAGTCAGAGCCCTACGAGCAGTACTTC.

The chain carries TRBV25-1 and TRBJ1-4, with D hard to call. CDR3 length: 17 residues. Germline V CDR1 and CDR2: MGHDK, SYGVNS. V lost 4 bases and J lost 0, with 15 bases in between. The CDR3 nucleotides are TGTGCCAGCAGTGGTAGCCCGTACACGACAACTAATGAAAAACTGTTTTTT. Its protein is CASSGSPYTTTNEKLFF.

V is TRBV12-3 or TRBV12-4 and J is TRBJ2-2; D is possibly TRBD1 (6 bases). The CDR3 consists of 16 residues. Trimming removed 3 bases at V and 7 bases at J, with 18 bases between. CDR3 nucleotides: TGTGCCAGCAGTTTTATTCCCCAGGGGCGAGGCGGGGAGCTGTTTTTT. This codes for CASSFIPQGRGGELFF.

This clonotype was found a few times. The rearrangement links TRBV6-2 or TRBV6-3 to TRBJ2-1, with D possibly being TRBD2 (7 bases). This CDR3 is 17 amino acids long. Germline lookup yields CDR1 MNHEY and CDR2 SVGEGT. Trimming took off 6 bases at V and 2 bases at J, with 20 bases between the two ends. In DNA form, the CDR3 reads TGTGCCAGCAGCCGATTCGGGGGCGGGGGTACCTACAATGAGCAGTTCTTC. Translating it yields CASSRFGGGGTYNEQFF.